A single sample gave rise to the 4 T cell receptor beta chains below, sequenced in a study of blood T cell repertoires in COVID-19. Profiled with immunoSEQ multiplex PCR; TCRdb holds only in-frame clones, not every one. The repertoire consists of 95,000 to 150,000 clones, with around 80% occurring once and the leading ten covering approximately 3.9%. The sequenced sample was peripheral blood. These receptors came from a woman older than 75 with acute or convalescent COVID-19.

The chain is built from TRBV28 and TRBJ1-1; possible D gene TRBD1, 5 bases. V shed 2 bases and J shed 5 bases, with 15 bases lying between them. There are 15 residues in the CDR3. CDR1 and CDR2 from the germline V gene are MDHEN and SYDVKM. This CDR3 reads CASSLGPRVRTEAFF. The CDR3 DNA reads as TGTGCCAGCAGTTTAGGGCCCAGGGTAAGGACTGAAGCTTTCTTT.

The rearrangement links TRBV6-2 or TRBV6-3 to TRBJ2-4, with 8 nucleotides matching TRBD2. The CDR3 consists of 15 residues. Germline V CDR1 and CDR2: MNHEY, SVGEGT. V lost 2 bases to trimming and J lost 0 bases; unmatched junction nucleotides: 0. The CDR3 bases are TGTGCCAGCAGTTACAGCGGGGGAGCCAAAAACATTCAGTACTTC. Its protein is CASSYSGGAKNIQYF.

The V call is TRBV5-4, the J call TRBJ1-3, with TRBD1 identical over 8 bases. Germline CDR1 SGHNT, CDR2 YYREEE (reference sequence). Germline trimming cut 4 bases from V and 4 bases from J; bases unmatched to any gene: 4. This CDR3 spans 14 amino acids. This chain's CDR3 is CASSHRDRGNTIYF. As DNA, the CDR3 is TGTGCCAGCAGCCACCGGGACAGGGGAAACACCATATATTTT.

The chain links TRBV3-1 (or the pseudogene TRBV3-2) to TRBJ1-3; D not resolved. There are 15 residues in the CDR3. CDR1 is LGHDT and CDR2 is YNNKEL in the germline V gene (reference sequence). The V end was cut by 3 bases, the J end by 3 bases, with 12 bases between. The CDR3 reads CASSHEGLGGNTIYF. CDR3 DNA: TGTGCCAGCAGCCATGAGGGATTGGGTGGAAACACCATATATTTT.